This record looks at one TCR beta chain sequence and its context. Original analysis: Estimated nucleated cell counts came from reference gene primer amplification. TCRdb's copy holds only in-frame clones and misses some; the assay was immunoSEQ multiplex PCR. Clonal size and the V and J genes are those of that table, whereas D and trimming came from the DNA. The sample consists of about 260,000 clones, around nine tenths of them appearing once. In germline, CDR1 is SGHTA, CDR2 FQGNSA. V was cut by 5 bases and J by 1 base, with 13 bases left in between. The CDR3 has 15 residues. The data are from a study of blood T cell repertoires in COVID-19. Study-level background: Sites in the United States, Italy and Spain provided acute and convalescent COVID-19 samples. In each case, the material was cDNA or gDNA derived from T cells, B-cell-depleted T cells, or PBMCs.

The sequencing sample was made of peripheral blood. The chain recombines TRBV7-2 with TRBJ2-3, with a possible D match to TRBD1 (5 bases). The sequence was obtained from a man aged 40-49 years who had recovered from COVID-19. This CDR3 is CASSDGHLRTDTQYF. The CDR3 DNA is TGTGCCAGCAGCGACGGACACCTTCGCACAGATACGCAGTATTTT.